This TCR beta chain originates from a study of shared clonotypes between healthy human individuals. Using immunoSEQ multiplex PCR, the repertoire was profiled, and TCRdb retains in-frame clones only, with some absent. This table holds 2 million or so clones, 85% to 95% found once. CD45RO-negative, CCR7-positively selected cells formed the naive CD8 fraction, excluding terminally differentiated effector memory CD45RA+ cells. The source material was naive CD8+ T cells sorted from blood. The receptor's source is a man aged 18 to 30 in good health.

CDR3 sequence reads: CASTETGFSSPLHF. The CDR3 nucleotides read TGTGCCAGCACTGAAACAGGGTTTTCCTCACCCCTCCACTTT. The gene calls are TRBV28 and TRBJ1-6, with a possible D match to TRBD1 (6 bases). This CDR3 contains 14 residues. Trimming took 7 bases from V and 10 from J, leaving 17 bases between them. Germline V gene lookup returns CDR1 MDHEN and CDR2 SYDVKM.